These 30 T cell receptor beta chains were sequenced from one sample in a study of T cell repertoires in cytomegalovirus infection. One entry per CDR3 protein, called by TCRdb with MiXCR from the reads. The data hold a few hundred thousand distinct CDR3 sequences, with approximately 17% observed a single time. Sequencing was done on a sample of CD8+ T cells from PBMCs. Receptors originate from a human donor in good health (CMV status not recorded). Some clones in this sample may be carry-over from other donors' samples.

In its sample, this clonotype was seen a few times. V usage is TRBV28 and J usage is TRBJ2-5, with a tentative D call TRBD2 (7 bases). Trimming stripped 5 bases from V and 5 bases from J, with 15 bases between. CDR3 size: 14 residues. Germline V gene data show CDR1 as MDHEN and CDR2 as SYDVKM. CDR3 in amino acids: CASSPPGGRETQYF. DNA for the CDR3: TGTGCCAGCAGTCCCCCGGGGGGCCGGGAGACCCAGTACTTC.

The gene calls are TRBV20-1 and TRBJ2-7, with 7 nucleotides matching TRBD1. The CDR3 has 15 amino acids. From germline, CDR1 is DFQATT and CDR2 SNEGSKA (reference sequence). The trim removed 2 bases at V and 0 bases at J, leaving 7 bases unmatched. The CDR3 coding sequence is TGCAGTGCTAGAAAGGACAGGTTAAGCTCCTACGAGCAGTACTTC. Translation gives CSARKDRLSSYEQYF.

This clonotype has ten or more counts. The V gene is TRBV7-9, the J gene TRBJ2-1; TRBD2 aligns across 8 bases. CDR3 size: 17 residues. V was clipped by 3 bases and J by 3 bases; unmatched bases: 10. Germline lookup yields CDR1 SEHNR and CDR2 FQNEAQ (reference sequence). The CDR3 DNA reads as TGTGCCAGCAGCTTTGCCGGGGGGGCCGGTCTCTACAATGAGCAGTTCTTC. As protein: CASSFAGGAGLYNEQFF.

This sequence joins TRBV4-3 and TRBJ2-2; D remains unclear. The CDR3 loop spans 15 amino acids. The V end lost 1 base, the J end lost 5 bases, and 11 bases lay between the germline ends. Per germline, CDR1 LGHNA and CDR2 YSLEER. The CDR3 nucleotides read TGCGCCAGCAGCCAAGCACCTACGGCTACCGGGGAGCTGTTTTTT. As protein: CASSQAPTATGELFF.

The table lists this clonotype with a few counts. The rearrangement uses TRBV7-9 and TRBJ1-4; maybe TRBD1 (5 bases). The ends were cut back, 5 bases at V and 7 bases at J, with 20 bases in the middle. Per the germline V gene, CDR1 is SEHNR and CDR2 is FQNEAQ (reference sequence). This CDR3 has 16 amino acids. The CDR3 sequence: CASSGERQFPVEKLFF. The CDR3 bases are TGTGCCAGCAGCGGAGAGCGACAGTTTCCGGTTGAAAAACTGTTTTTT.

The J gene is TRBJ2-1, the V gene TRBV12-3 or TRBV12-4; 9 nucleotides match TRBD2. Unmatched junction bases numbered 7, after V lost 6 bases and J lost 4 bases. CDR3 length: 15 amino acids. DNA of the CDR3: TGTGCCAGCAGATCGGGCGGGGGGGCATACAATGAGCAGTTCTTC. Its protein is CASRSGGGAYNEQFF.

This clonotype was counted ten times or more. This chain connects TRBV7-2 to TRBJ1-5; TRBD1 is a possible D gene (5 bases). Germline V gene data show CDR1 as SGHTA and CDR2 as FQGNSA. The length of the CDR3 is 16 residues. The V and J ends lost 6 bases and 1 base respectively, with 16 bases between them. DNA for the CDR3: TGTGCCAGCAGTCAAATTCCGGGACCGAGCAATCAGCCCCAGCATTTT. It encodes CASSQIPGPSNQPQHF.

Only a few counts were recorded for this clonotype. DNA of the CDR3: TGTGCCAGCAGCTTGGCCGGGACAGGGGTAAACACTGAAGCTTTCTTT. This codes for CASSLAGTGVNTEAFF. The chain couples TRBV5-6 to TRBJ1-1, with 10 nucleotides matching TRBD1. The CDR3 spans 16 residues. The germline V gene has CDR1 SGHDT and CDR2 YYEEEE. V was pared by 0 bases and J by 2 bases, with 4 bases of the junction left unmatched.

The sample holds a few counts of this clonotype. V usage is TRBV28 and J usage is TRBJ1-2; D perhaps matches TRBD1 (6 bases). Trimming pared 5 bases from V and 2 bases from J, leaving 12 bases between. CDR3 length equals 14 residues. In germline, CDR1 is MDHEN, CDR2 SYDVKM. CDR3 loop: CASSIGQTNYGYTF. The CDR3 DNA reads TGTGCCAGCAGTATCGGACAGACCAACTATGGCTACACCTTC.

The gene calls are TRBV7-9 and TRBJ2-3; 7 positions agree with TRBD2. The CDR3 extends over 16 amino acids. The germline V gene encodes CDR1 SEHNR and CDR2 FQNEAQ (reference sequence). Trimming at V came to 6 bases and at J to 3 bases, leaving 12 bases not matched to a gene. CDR3 loop: CASRDRLAEFTDTQYF. CDR3 DNA sequence: TGTGCCAGCAGGGATCGGCTAGCGGAATTTACAGATACGCAGTATTTT.

The chain couples TRBV4-2 to TRBJ1-1, with a possible D match to TRBD1 (5 bases). The length of the CDR3 is 17 residues. The germline CDR1 and CDR2 sequences are LGHNA and YNFKEQ. The V and J ends lost 0 bases and 1 base respectively, with 15 bases between them. This CDR3 reads CASSQDRGDPQNTEAFF. As DNA, the CDR3 is TGTGCCAGCAGCCAAGATCGGGGGGATCCTCAGAACACTGAAGCTTTCTTT.

The table lists this clonotype with a few counts. CDR3 residues: CASSVGQVNTEAFF. DNA for the CDR3: TGTGCCAGCAGCGTAGGCCAGGTAAACACTGAAGCTTTCTTT. The chain has TRBV9 and TRBJ1-1, with unresolved D. Germline V CDR1 and CDR2: SGDLS, YYNGEE. The CDR3 is 14 amino acids. Trimming stripped 0 bases from V and 2 bases from J, with 8 bases between.

Many counts were recorded for this clonotype. The V call is TRBV11-2, the J call TRBJ2-3; D gene ambiguous. Germline CDR1 reads SGHAT; CDR2 reads FQNNGV. V was shortened by 5 bases and J by 3 bases, with 15 bases between the two germline ends. The CDR3 consists of 15 residues. CDR3: CASSTLERLTDTQYF. CDR3 nucleotide sequence: TGTGCCAGCAGCACTCTAGAGAGGTTAACAGATACGCAGTATTTT. The variable domain in full, with the rest retrieved from reference TRBV11-2 and TRBJ2-3, is EAGVAQSPRYKIIEKRQSVAFWCNPISGHATLYWYQQILGQGPKLLIQFQNNGVVDDSQLPKDRFSAERLKGVDSTLKIQPAKLEDSAVYLCASSTLERLTDTQYFGPGTRLTVL.

This clonotype was observed many times. The gene calls are TRBV12-3 or TRBV12-4 and TRBJ1-2, with 8 bases aligning to TRBD1. CDR3 length equals 14 residues. The ends lost 0 bases at V and 6 bases at J; junction bases unmatched: 3. CDR3: CASSLAGQGNGYTF. The DNA of the CDR3 is TGTGCCAGCAGTTTAGCCGGACAGGGCAATGGCTACACCTTC.

Remarks on this clonotype: This may be a read error, as it is one base from a much larger clone. The chain combines TRBV7-6 with TRBJ1-2; TRBD1 matches at 9 bases. The CDR3 runs 15 residues. Per germline, CDR1 SGHVS and CDR2 FNYEAQ. The CDR3 sequence is CASNPQGARAYGFTF. CDR3 DNA: TGTGCCAGCAACCCACAGGGGGCGCGTGCCTATGGCTTCACCTTC.

This clonotype was picked up many times. The rearrangement links TRBV20-1 to TRBJ2-3; 13 nucleotides agree with TRBD2. Trimming cost V 5 bases and J 1 base; bases outside gene matches: 3. This CDR3 comprises 15 residues. The germline V gene has CDR1 DFQATT and CDR2 SNEGSKA (reference sequence). The CDR3 region is CSAPGLAGGTDTQYF. The CDR3 nucleotides read TGCAGTGCTCCCGGACTAGCGGGGGGCACAGATACGCAGTATTTT.

The sample holds a few counts of this clonotype. This chain joins TRBV11-3 and TRBJ2-2; D unresolved. The germline gives CDR1 SGHNT, CDR2 YENEEA. The germline V and J ends were trimmed by 1 base and 4 bases, with 10 bases remaining between them. The CDR3 loop spans 15 amino acids. CDR3 loop: CASSLGDRSTGELFF. The CDR3 nucleotides read TGTGCCAGCAGCTTAGGGGATCGGAGCACCGGGGAGCTGTTTTTT.

This clonotype was observed a few times. J is TRBJ2-3 and V is TRBV29-1, with 9 bases aligning to TRBD1. Per germline, CDR1 SQVTM and CDR2 ANQGSEA. This CDR3 is 14 amino acids long. V dropped 6 bases and J dropped 4; count of bases not matched to a gene: 8. The CDR3 DNA is TGCAGCGTAGACAGGGGGACAAACGCAGATACGCAGTATTTT. Amino acids: CSVDRGTNADTQYF.

This clonotype was counted between two and nine times. The chain couples TRBV7-9 to TRBJ1-4; D call uncertain. The V end lost 2 bases, the J end lost 5 bases, and 21 bases lay between the germline ends. CDR1 is SEHNR and CDR2 is FQNEAQ in the germline V gene (reference sequence). This CDR3 comprises 18 residues. CDR3 residues: CASSLTGHPAALNEKLFF. CDR3 DNA sequence: TGTGCCAGCAGCTTAACCGGCCATCCGGCAGCACTCAATGAAAAACTGTTTTTT.

This clonotype was detected ten times or more. The rearrangement uses TRBV7-9 and TRBJ2-3; possibly TRBD2 for D (6 bases). The V end lost 3 bases, the J end lost 0 bases, and 10 bases lay between the germline ends. Germline assignment: CDR1 SEHNR and CDR2 FQNEAQ (reference sequence). The CDR3 consists of 15 residues. CDR3 coding DNA: TGTGCCAGCAGCTTTCCGGGGGAAAGCACAGATACGCAGTATTTT. The encoded protein is CASSFPGESTDTQYF. Supplemented by reference TRBV7-9 and TRBJ2-3, the full variable domain reads DTGVSQNPRHKITKRGQNVTFRCDPISEHNRLYWYRQTLGQGPEFLTYFQNEAQLEKSRLLSDRFSAERPKGSFSTLEIQRTEQGDSAMYLCASSFPGESTDTQYFGPGTRLTVL.

The chain is built from TRBV6-2 or TRBV6-3 and TRBJ1-5; TRBD1 might be the D (5 bases). The CDR3 is 14 residues long. V was trimmed by 5 bases and J by 4 bases, leaving 12 bases between them. Germline CDR1 MNHEY, CDR2 SVGEGT. CDR3 loop: CASSPGLGNQPQHF. CDR3 coding DNA: TGTGCCAGCAGTCCGGGACTTGGGAATCAGCCCCAGCATTTT.

The table lists this clonotype with a few counts. The chain is built from TRBV28 and TRBJ1-3, with D unclear. V lost 2 bases to trimming and J lost 2 bases, with 10 bases between them. Germline V gene sequence: CDR1 MDHEN, CDR2 SYDVKM. The CDR3 has 15 residues. This CDR3 reads CASSLEWLPGNTIYF. CDR3 in DNA: TGTGCCAGCAGTTTAGAATGGCTACCTGGAAACACCATATATTTT. Drawing the rest from reference TRBV28 and TRBJ1-3, the complete variable domain is DVKVTQSSRYLVKRTGEKVFLECVQDMDHENMFWYRQDPGLGLRLIYFSYDVKMKEKGDIPEGYSVSREKKERFSLILESASTNQTSMYLCASSLEWLPGNTIYFGEGSWLTVV.

Only a few counts were recorded for this clonotype. J is TRBJ2-1 and V is TRBV7-4; tentatively, D is TRBD1 or TRBD2 (6 bases each). This CDR3 is built from 15 residues. Per germline, CDR1 SGHVT and CDR2 SQSDAQ. V was trimmed by 5 bases and J by 5 bases, leaving 16 bases between them. The CDR3 sequence is CASSQWGAINNEQFF. CDR3 nucleotides: TGTGCCAGCAGCCAGTGGGGGGCGATAAACAATGAGCAGTTCTTC.

This clonotype has just a few counts. V usage is TRBV4-1 and J usage is TRBJ2-7, with TRBD1 matching 7 bases. Trimming at V came to 0 bases and at J to 3 bases, leaving 2 bases not matched to a gene. Germline CDR1 reads MGHRA; CDR2 reads YSYEKL. The CDR3 has 14 residues. The CDR3 loop reads CASSQERGLYEQYF. The CDR3 coding sequence is TGCGCCAGCAGCCAAGAGAGGGGGCTCTACGAGCAGTACTTC.

The J gene is TRBJ1-4, the V gene TRBV6-4; D is unresolved. Between the trimmed V and J ends, which lost 3 bases and 4 bases, there was a span of 12 bases. The CDR3 covers 15 residues. CDR1 MRHNA and CDR2 SNTAGT come from the germline V gene. The CDR3 DNA sequence: TGTGCCAGCAGTGAGAGAGGTTGGGGTAATGAAAAACTGTTTTTT. It codes for CASSERGWGNEKLFF.

This clonotype has only a few counts. The chain is built from TRBV12-3 or TRBV12-4 and TRBJ2-3, with D possibly TRBD2 on 6 matching bases. The CDR3 loop spans 14 amino acids. Trimming removed 0 bases at V and 6 bases at J, with 10 bases between. DNA for the CDR3: TGTGCCAGCAGTTTAGCGAAGGGACTCGATACGCAGTATTTT. It translates to CASSLAKGLDTQYF.

This clonotype appeared a few times. This chain joins TRBV28 and TRBJ2-7; tentatively, D is TRBD1 or TRBD2 (6 bases each). V dropped 2 bases and J dropped 7 bases, with 15 bases sitting between them. CDR1 is MDHEN, CDR2 SYDVKM, per germline. The length of the CDR3 is 14 residues. Here the CDR3 reads CASSLMGGPWEQYF. The CDR3 DNA reads as TGTGCCAGCAGTTTAATGGGGGGCCCTTGGGAGCAGTACTTC. Full variable domain (remainder filled in from reference TRBV28 and TRBJ2-7): DVKVTQSSRYLVKRTGEKVFLECVQDMDHENMFWYRQDPGLGLRLIYFSYDVKMKEKGDIPEGYSVSREKKERFSLILESASTNQTSMYLCASSLMGGPWEQYFGPGTRLTVT.

Many counts were recorded for this clonotype. The chain couples TRBV2 to TRBJ2-1; D gene uncertain. Between the trimmed V and J ends, which lost 7 bases and 5 bases, there was a span of 12 bases. The CDR3 runs to 13 residues. The V gene's germline CDR1 is SNHLY and CDR2 FYNNEI. In nucleotides, the CDR3 is TGTGCCAGCACCTCCCGAGTAAACAATGAGCAGTTCTTC. It codes for CASTSRVNNEQFF.

This clonotype has a handful of counts. The rearrangement links TRBV9 to TRBJ2-3; D might be TRBD1 (8 bases). Trimming took off 3 bases at V and 0 bases at J, with 14 bases between the two ends. This CDR3 spans 16 amino acids. CDR1 is SGDLS, CDR2 YYNGEE, per germline. The CDR3 region has the DNA TGTGCCAGCAGCGGAGGACAGGGAGGGAGCACAGATACGCAGTATTTT. Residues: CASSGGQGGSTDTQYF.

The chain links TRBV29-1 to TRBJ2-7; D uncertain. The CDR3 has 13 residues. Between the trimmed V and J ends, which lost 7 bases and 3 bases, there was a span of 16 bases. Germline CDR1 is SQVTM and CDR2 is ANQGSEA. The CDR3 loop is CSASGDMSYEQYF. CDR3 DNA: TGCAGCGCCTCCGGAGACATGAGCTACGAGCAGTACTTC.